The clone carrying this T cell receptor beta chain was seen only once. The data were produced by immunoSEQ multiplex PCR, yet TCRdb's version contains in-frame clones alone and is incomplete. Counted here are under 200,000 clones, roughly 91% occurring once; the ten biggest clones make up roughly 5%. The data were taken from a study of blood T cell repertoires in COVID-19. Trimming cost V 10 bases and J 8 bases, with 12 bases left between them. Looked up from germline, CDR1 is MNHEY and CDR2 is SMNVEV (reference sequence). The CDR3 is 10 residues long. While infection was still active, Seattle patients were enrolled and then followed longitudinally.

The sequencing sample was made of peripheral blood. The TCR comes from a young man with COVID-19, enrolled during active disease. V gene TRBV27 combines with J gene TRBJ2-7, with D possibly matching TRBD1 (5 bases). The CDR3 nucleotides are TGTGCCACCCTCAAGGACAAGCAGTACTTC. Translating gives CATLKDKQYF.